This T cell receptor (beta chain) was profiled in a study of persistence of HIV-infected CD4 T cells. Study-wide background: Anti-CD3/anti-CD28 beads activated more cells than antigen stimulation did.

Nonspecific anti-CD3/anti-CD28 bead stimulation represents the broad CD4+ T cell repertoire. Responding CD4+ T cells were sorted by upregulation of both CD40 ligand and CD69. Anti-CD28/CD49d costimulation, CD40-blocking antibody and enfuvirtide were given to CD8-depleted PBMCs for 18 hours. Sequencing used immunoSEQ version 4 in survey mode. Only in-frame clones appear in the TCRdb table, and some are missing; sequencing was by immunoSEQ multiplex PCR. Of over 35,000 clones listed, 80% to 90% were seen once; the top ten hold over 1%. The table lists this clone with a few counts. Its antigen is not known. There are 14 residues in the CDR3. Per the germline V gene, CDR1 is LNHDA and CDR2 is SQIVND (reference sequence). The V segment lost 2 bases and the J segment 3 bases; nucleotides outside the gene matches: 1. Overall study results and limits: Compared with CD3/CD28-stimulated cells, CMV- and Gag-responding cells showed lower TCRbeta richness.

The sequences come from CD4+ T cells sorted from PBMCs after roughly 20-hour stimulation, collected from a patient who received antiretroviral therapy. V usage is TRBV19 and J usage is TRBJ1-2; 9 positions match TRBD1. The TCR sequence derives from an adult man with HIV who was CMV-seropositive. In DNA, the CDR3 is TGTGCCAGTAGTATATGGACAGGGGACTATGGCTACACCTTC. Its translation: CASSIWTGDYGYTF.